Below are 22 T cell receptor beta chains sequenced from a single sample in a study of blood T cell repertoires in COVID-19. Produced via immunoSEQ multiplex PCR; TCRdb's table is partial and in-frame only. Among around 450,000 clones listed, approximately 90% were seen once. Sample: peripheral blood. These receptors all come from a woman aged 30 to 39 with acute or convalescent COVID-19.

This chain joins TRBV3-1 (or the pseudogene TRBV3-2) and TRBJ1-1; TRBD1 matches 8 bases. The germline CDR1 and CDR2 sequences are LGHDT and YNNKEL (reference sequence). The CDR3 length is 14 residues. V lost 0 bases to trimming and J lost 8 bases; unmatched junction nucleotides: 5. CDR3 loop: CASSQEPGGREAFF. The CDR3 bases are TGTGCCAGCAGCCAAGAACCAGGGGGCAGAGAAGCTTTCTTT.

The CDR3 reads CASSLGRGPTYEQYF. CDR3 in DNA: TGTGCCAGCAGCTTAGGTCGGGGTCCAACCTACGAGCAGTACTTC. The chain is built from TRBV11-2 and TRBJ2-7, with D perhaps TRBD2 (5 bases). The CDR3 covers 15 residues. Per the germline V gene, CDR1 is SGHAT and CDR2 is FQNNGV. Trimming took off 1 base at V and 2 bases at J, with 12 bases between the two ends.

This chain uses TRBV11-2 with TRBJ1-4; D not resolved. With 4 bases removed from V and 5 bases from J, the gap between germline ends came to 11 bases. The length of the CDR3 is 14 residues. Germline CDR1 is SGHAT and CDR2 is FQNNGV. CDR3 in amino acids: CASSYTRRNEKLFF. The DNA of the CDR3 is TGTGCCAGCAGCTATACGCGTCGGAATGAAAAACTGTTTTTT.

This chain links TRBV3-1 (or the pseudogene TRBV3-2) with TRBJ2-1; 10 bases map to TRBD1. Looked up from germline, CDR1 is LGHDT and CDR2 is YNNKEL (reference sequence). This CDR3 contains 14 residues. V was pared by 4 bases and J by 7 bases, with 4 bases of the junction left unmatched. The CDR3 spells CASSPGQGYNEQFF. Here the CDR3 DNA reads TGTGCCAGCAGCCCGGGACAGGGGTATAATGAGCAGTTCTTC.

The chain is built from TRBV28 and TRBJ1-6; D uncertain. This CDR3 spans 12 amino acids. Trimming took 5 bases from V and 6 from J, leaving 5 bases between them. The germline V gene has CDR1 MDHEN and CDR2 SYDVKM. CDR3 in amino acids: CASSRSNSPLHF. CDR3 coding DNA: TGTGCCAGCAGTAGGAGTAATTCACCCCTCCACTTT.

This chain links TRBV18 with TRBJ2-1, with D hard to call. The CDR3 covers 13 residues. CDR1 and CDR2 (germline): KGHSH, LQKENI. The V end lost 2 bases, the J end lost 8 bases, and 10 bases lay between the germline ends. The CDR3 here is CASSPSAGDEQFF. The CDR3 DNA is TGTGCCAGCTCACCATCTGCAGGCGATGAGCAGTTCTTC.

DNA of the CDR3: TGTGCCAGCAGCACGTCCCGGGACAGGGCTGGGGCCAACGTCCTGACTTTC. This gives the protein CASSTSRDRAGANVLTF. This chain connects TRBV5-4 to TRBJ2-6; 9 bases are shared with TRBD1. Germline assignment: CDR1 SGHNT and CDR2 YYREEE (reference sequence). This CDR3 spans 17 amino acids. V lost 4 bases, J lost 2 bases, and 7 bases stayed unmatched.

The V and J genes are TRBV12-3 or TRBV12-4 and TRBJ2-7, with TRBD1 identical over 7 bases. This CDR3 spans 13 amino acids. Unmatched junction bases numbered 5, after V lost 2 bases and J lost 7 bases. CDR3 sequence (DNA): TGTGCCAGCAGTTTATTCCAGGGGGTAGAGCAGTACTTC. Translating it yields CASSLFQGVEQYF.

There are a few counts of this clone. The chain has TRBV29-1 and TRBJ2-7, with D unresolved. The V end was cut by 4 bases, the J end by 0 bases, with 10 bases between. This CDR3 is 13 amino acids long. From germline, CDR1 is SQVTM and CDR2 ANQGSEA. In DNA form, the CDR3 reads TGCAGCGTTGCGCTCCAGGACTCCTACGAGCAGTACTTC. This encodes CSVALQDSYEQYF.

V is TRBV6-4 and J is TRBJ2-1; TRBD1 aligns across 9 bases. The CDR3 extends over 14 amino acids. The germline V gene has CDR1 MRHNA and CDR2 SNTAGT. After removal of 2 bases from V and 8 bases from J, the junction contained 4 bases not matched to a gene. CDR3 protein: CASSDGQGSDEQFF. CDR3 bases: TGTGCCAGCAGTGACGGACAGGGGAGCGATGAGCAGTTCTTC.

The chain joins TRBV20-1 to TRBJ2-7, with D hard to call. The length of the CDR3 is 10 residues. V was shortened by 5 bases and J by 5 bases, with 7 bases between the two germline ends. Germline lookup yields CDR1 DFQATT and CDR2 SNEGSKA (reference sequence). The CDR3, as DNA: TGCAGTGCTTATACGGACGAGCAGTACTTC. This codes for CSAYTDEQYF.

The chain employs TRBV9 and TRBJ1-2; a weak D match, TRBD1 (6 bases). CDR3 size: 12 residues. V lost 5 bases to trimming and J lost 7 bases, with 12 bases between them. Germline-derived CDR1 and CDR2 are SGDLS and YYNGEE. The CDR3 nucleotides are TGTGCCAGCAGGACAGGAACGGGTGGCTACACCTTC. It specifies CASRTGTGGYTF.

This clone was detected only once. The chain couples TRBV10-3 to TRBJ1-5; 10 bases fit TRBD1. The CDR3 has 17 amino acids. CDR1 and CDR2 from the germline V gene are ENHRY and SYGVKD. With 3 bases clipped from V and 2 bases from J, the junction kept 7 bases outside the gene matches. The CDR3 protein is CAISDGTGVTGNQPQHF. The CDR3 DNA sequence: TGTGCCATCAGTGACGGGACAGGGGTTACCGGCAATCAGCCCCAGCATTTT.

The chain is built from TRBV5-6 and TRBJ1-2; weak D call: TRBD1 (6 bases). CDR3 length equals 16 residues. Germline V gene data show CDR1 as SGHDT and CDR2 as YYEEEE. V lost 6 bases, J lost 6 bases, and 24 bases lay in between. The CDR3 sequence: CASTLAIGPGAHGYTF. As DNA, the CDR3 is TGTGCCAGCACTCTCGCAATAGGACCAGGGGCCCATGGCTACACCTTC.

This clone was picked up one time. V is TRBV5-4 and J is TRBJ1-1; 11 nucleotides align to TRBD1. This CDR3 spans 15 amino acids. J gave up 2 bases and V 5 bases, and 5 bases lay outside the gene matches. Germline V lookup: CDR1 SGHNT, CDR2 YYREEE (reference sequence). The CDR3 reads CASRRTGGVNTEAFF. The DNA for the CDR3 is TGTGCCAGCAGGCGGACAGGGGGCGTAAACACTGAAGCTTTCTTT.

V gene TRBV2 combines with J gene TRBJ2-2, with D possibly matching TRBD2 (6 bases). Germline V lookup: CDR1 SNHLY, CDR2 FYNNEI. CDR3 length: 13 residues. V dropped 5 bases and J dropped 6 bases, with 10 bases sitting between them. The CDR3 loop reads CASSRREAGELFF. The CDR3, as DNA: TGTGCCAGCAGTAGGAGGGAGGCCGGGGAGCTGTTTTTT.

The rearrangement links TRBV7-2 to TRBJ2-3, with D maybe TRBD1 (5 bases). This CDR3 has 13 residues. CDR1 and CDR2 from the germline V gene are SGHTA and FQGNSA. The CDR3 sequence is CAIRPGPTDTQYF. The CDR3, as DNA: TGTGCAATACGCCCAGGGCCTACAGATACGCAGTATTTT.

This clone was observed a handful of times. The chain couples TRBV15 to TRBJ1-5; 7 bases are a match to TRBD1. This CDR3 spans 15 amino acids. J lost 3 bases, V lost 5 bases, and 7 bases had no gene match. Looked up from germline, CDR1 is LNHNV and CDR2 is YYDKDF (reference sequence). CDR3 protein: CATSPGTETNQPQHF. The CDR3 nucleotides are TGTGCCACCAGCCCCGGGACAGAGACCAATCAGCCCCAGCATTTT.

The gene calls are TRBV3-1 (or the pseudogene TRBV3-2) and TRBJ2-5; 8 bases line up with TRBD1. The germline V gene has CDR1 LGHDT and CDR2 YNNKEL (reference sequence). This CDR3 has 15 residues. V lost 1 base to trimming and J lost 5 bases; unmatched junction nucleotides: 6. CDR3 bases: TGTGCCAGCAGCCAAGGCCAGGGGGCGCGGGAGACCCAGTACTTC. It yields the protein CASSQGQGARETQYF.

The V call is TRBV4-1, the J call TRBJ2-7; a weak D match, TRBD2 (7 bases). The V and J ends lost 1 base and 1 base respectively, with 14 bases between them. CDR3 length equals 16 residues. Germline V gives CDR1 MGHRA, CDR2 YSYEKL. CDR3 residues: CASSQGGGGVSYEQYF. The CDR3 DNA reads TGCGCCAGCAGCCAAGGGGGAGGGGGGGTATCCTACGAGCAGTACTTC.

The rearrangement uses TRBV12-5 and TRBJ2-2; unclear D gene. The CDR3 loop spans 12 amino acids. Trimming left V 6 bases short and J 3 bases short, with 5 bases between. Germline assignment: CDR1 LGHNT and CDR2 FRNRAP. In DNA form, the CDR3 reads TGTGCTAGTGGCGTTGACACCGGGGAGCTGTTTTTT. This encodes CASGVDTGELFF. The full variable domain, with the rest looked up from reference TRBV12-5 and TRBJ2-2, is DARVTQTPRHKVTEMGQEVTMRCQPILGHNTVFWYRQTMMQGLELLAYFRNRAPLDDSGMPKDRFSAEMPDATLATLKIQPSEPRDSAVYFCASGVDTGELFFGEGSRLTVL.

The CDR3 DNA reads TGTGCCAGCAGCTCCACACAGGGGGCGTATGAGCAGTACTTC. Translated: CASSSTQGAYEQYF. The chain is built from TRBV11-2 and TRBJ2-7, with TRBD1 matching 9 bases. Trimming at V came to 4 bases and at J to 7 bases, leaving 8 bases not matched to a gene. Per the germline V gene, CDR1 is SGHAT and CDR2 is FQNNGV. The CDR3 runs 14 residues.